The rows below give T cell receptor beta chains drawn from one sample of a study of shared clonotypes between healthy human individuals. Clones were sequenced by immunoSEQ multiplex PCR, and TCRdb holds only the in-frame ones, with some missing. Here the sample spans over 800,000 clones, about 91% being singletons. Sequencing was carried out using naive CD8+ T cells sorted from blood. The receptor set was obtained from a man aged 25-45 years in good health. Both conserved end residues are part of each CDR3. A D gene is named only where the DNA matches it firmly. Clone size is given for some rows only: seen once, a few or many times, or a class if the clone is expanded.

d_gene,j_gene,abundance,v_gene,CDR3aa,CDR3nt
TRBD2,TRBJ2-7,-,TRBV4-3,CASSPGTSGYEQYF,TGCGCCAGCAGCCCCGGGACTAGCGGTTACGAGCAGTACTTC
-,TRBJ2-7,-,TRBV9,CASSPGQRTYEQYF,TGTGCCAGCAGCCCAGGACAGAGAACCTACGAGCAGTACTTC
-,TRBJ2-2,-,TRBV11-3,CASSTHRDANTGELFF,TGTGCCAGCAGCACCCACCGGGACGCGAACACCGGGGAGCTGTTTTTT
-,TRBJ2-5,-,TRBV7-8,CASSLFDPAGSVTQYF,TGTGCCAGCAGCTTATTCGATCCGGCAGGGAGTGTGACCCAGTACTTC
-,TRBJ2-1,-,TRBV4-1,CASSQEGLRNNEQFF,TGCGCCAGCAGCCAGGAGGGATTGCGAAACAATGAGCAGTTCTTC
TRBD2,TRBJ2-1,-,TRBV29-1,CSAKAGGPNEQFF,TGCAGCGCTAAAGCGGGAGGGCCAAATGAGCAGTTCTTC
-,TRBJ2-3,-,TRBV25-1,CASSEWASSRFDTQYF,TGTGCCAGCAGTGAATGGGCTAGCTCACGTTTTGATACGCAGTATTTT
TRBD2,TRBJ2-7,-,TRBV19,CASSIPLAGVYEQYF,TGTGCCAGTAGTATCCCACTAGCGGGAGTGTACGAGCAGTACTTC
TRBD2,TRBJ2-1,-,TRBV11-2,CASSTGTSGSNEQFF,TGTGCCAGCAGCACCGGGACTAGCGGGAGCAATGAGCAGTTCTTC
-,TRBJ1-2,-,TRBV30,CAWALDPQSYGYTF,TGTGCCTGGGCCCTCGACCCCCAGAGCTATGGCTACACCTTC
TRBD1,TRBJ1-5,once,TRBV10-3,CAISESAGGQPQHF,TGTGCCATCAGTGAGTCGGCAGGGGGACAGCCCCAGCATTTT
-,TRBJ1-5,once,TRBV5-5,CASSLGTLSNQPQHF,TGTGCCAGCAGCCTCGGGACTCTTAGCAATCAGCCCCAGCATTTT
TRBD1,TRBJ2-1,-,TRBV11-2,CASSLGGTVFYNEQFF,TGTGCCAGCAGCTTAGGGGGGACAGTCTTTTACAATGAGCAGTTCTTC
TRBD2,TRBJ2-3,-,TRBV19,CASSIVAGEYADTQYF,TGTGCCAGTAGTATTGTAGCGGGAGAGTACGCAGATACGCAGTATTTT
TRBD1,TRBJ2-7,-,TRBV4-1,CASSLRQGAPYEQYF,TGCGCCAGCAGCCTTCGACAGGGGGCTCCCTACGAGCAGTACTTC
-,TRBJ2-2,-,TRBV5-4,CASSKAGELFF,TGTGCCAGTAGTAAGGCCGGGGAGCTGTTTTTT
TRBD1,TRBJ1-2,once,TRBV27,CASSFGQGAIDGYTF,TGTGCCAGCAGTTTCGGACAGGGGGCTATAGATGGCTACACCTTC
TRBD1,TRBJ2-3,once,TRBV27,CASSPRDSRLSDTQYF,TGTGCCAGCAGTCCCCGGGACAGTAGACTATCAGATACGCAGTATTTT
-,TRBJ2-1,-,TRBV7-6,CASSFGLANEQFF,TGTGCCAGCAGCTTTGGCCTGGCCAATGAGCAGTTCTTC
-,TRBJ1-4,-,TRBV28,CASSLGSGPTNEKLFF,TGTGCCAGCAGTTTAGGATCGGGCCCAACTAATGAAAAACTGTTTTTT
TRBD1,TRBJ1-5,-,TRBV27,CASSRDRGLREPQHF,TGTGCCAGCAGTAGAGACAGGGGGCTCCGGGAGCCCCAGCATTTT
-,TRBJ2-3,-,TRBV4-1,CASRQGTDTQYF,TGCGCCAGCAGGCAGGGAACAGATACGCAGTATTTT
TRBD1,TRBJ2-1,-,TRBV10-3,CAISDPGQGNWNEQFF,TGTGCCATCAGTGACCCGGGACAGGGGAATTGGAATGAGCAGTTCTTC
-,TRBJ2-7,-,TRBV4-1,CASSHPSRGEQYF,TGCGCCAGCAGCCACCCCTCCCGGGGCGAGCAGTACTTC
-,TRBJ2-1,-,TRBV9,CASSVWDLRDNEQFF,TGTGCCAGCAGCGTATGGGATCTAAGGGACAATGAGCAGTTCTTC
TRBD2,TRBJ2-1,-,TRBV5-1,CASSPKGLAGASNEQFF,TGCGCCAGCAGCCCCAAAGGGCTAGCGGGAGCATCCAATGAGCAGTTCTTC
-,TRBJ2-4,-,TRBV6-5,CASSYRGAWYIQYF,TGTGCCAGCAGTTACCGCGGGGCCTGGTACATTCAGTACTTC
TRBD2,TRBJ2-5,-,TRBV7-2,CASSASGRAQETQYF,TGTGCCAGCAGCGCTAGCGGGAGAGCGCAAGAGACCCAGTACTTC
TRBD2,TRBJ2-3,-,TRBV9,CASSLGGTSGSVEGTDTQYF,TGTGCCAGCAGCCTGGGAGGGACTAGCGGGAGTGTGGAGGGCACAGATACGCAGTATTTT
-,TRBJ2-6,-,TRBV7-9,CASSLDPGPPGVLTF,TGTGCCAGCAGCTTAGACCCGGGACCCCCGGGCGTCCTGACTTTC
TRBD1,TRBJ2-2,-,TRBV7-6,CASSSRDSPGELFF,TGTGCCAGCAGCTCCCGGGACAGTCCCGGGGAGCTGTTTTTT
TRBD2,TRBJ2-7,-,TRBV7-9,CASSPPAGVRNEQYF,TGTGCCAGCAGCCCCCCCGCGGGGGTTAGAAACGAGCAGTACTTC
TRBD1,TRBJ1-5,-,TRBV19,CASSIGQGVNQPQHF,TGTGCCAGTAGTATCGGACAGGGCGTAAATCAGCCCCAGCATTTT
TRBD1,TRBJ2-3,-,TRBV5-1,CASSPDRGITDTQYF,TGCGCCAGCAGCCCGGACAGGGGAATCACAGATACGCAGTATTTT
-,TRBJ2-7,-,TRBV29-1,CSERRDTEQYF,TGCAGCGAGCGCCGGGACACAGAGCAGTACTTC
-,TRBJ2-2,few,TRBV4-3,CASSQDRMGAGELFF,TGCGCCAGCAGCCAAGATCGGATGGGGGCCGGGGAGCTGTTTTTT
-,TRBJ2-5,-,TRBV5-6,CASSFPYLGEETQYF,TGTGCCAGCAGCTTCCCCTATCTAGGGGAGGAGACCCAGTACTTC
-,TRBJ1-5,-,TRBV27,CASKSLNSNQPQHF,TGTGCCAGCAAGTCACTCAATAGCAATCAGCCCCAGCATTTT
-,TRBJ2-2,-,TRBV29-1,CSVLGGTNTGELFF,TGCAGCGTTTTAGGGGGGACGAACACCGGGGAGCTGTTTTTT
-,TRBJ2-1,once,TRBV5-6,CASSLVDNDNEQFF,TGTGCCAGCAGCTTGGTCGACAACGACAATGAGCAGTTCTTC
TRBD1,TRBJ1-1,-,TRBV7-9,CASSLGQGMNTEAFF,TGTGCCAGCAGCTTGGGACAGGGGATGAACACTGAAGCTTTCTTT
TRBD1,TRBJ2-5,-,TRBV5-5,CASSHGTGGRETQYF,TGTGCCAGCAGCCACGGGACAGGGGGTCGAGAGACCCAGTACTTC
-,TRBJ2-5,-,TRBV5-8,CASSPGPTIIGETQYF,TGTGCCAGCAGCCCGGGACCGACGATCATTGGAGAGACCCAGTACTTC
TRBD2,TRBJ2-4,-,TRBV18,CASSPPLAGGPLGDIQYF,TGTGCCAGCTCACCCCCTCTTGCGGGAGGGCCATTAGGGGACATTCAGTACTTC
-,TRBJ1-5,-,TRBV2,CASSEEEGTYSNQPQHF,TGTGCCAGCAGTGAGGAAGAGGGTACATATAGCAATCAGCCCCAGCATTTT
-,TRBJ2-1,-,TRBV5-4,CASSITEVPGPLVNEQFF,TGTGCCAGCAGCATTACAGAAGTTCCGGGTCCTTTAGTCAATGAGCAGTTCTTC
TRBD2,TRBJ2-3,once,TRBV27,CASSSPRRDYSTDTQYF,TGTGCCAGCAGTTCCCCTCGCCGGGACTATAGCACAGATACGCAGTATTTT
TRBD1,TRBJ2-5,-,TRBV6-6,CASSKGQGQETQYF,TGTGCCAGCAGTAAGGGACAGGGACAAGAGACCCAGTACTTC